This T cell receptor beta chain was profiled in a study of T cell responses to AZD1222 COVID-19 vaccine. Per the germline V gene, CDR1 is SGHNT and CDR2 is YENEEA. Trimming pared 5 bases from V and 0 bases from J, leaving 13 bases between. This CDR3 contains 15 residues. The table came from immunoSEQ multiplex PCR; TCRdb's copy has only in-frame clones and leaves some out. The table shows over 100,000 clones, with 88% occurring only once. The source material was peripheral blood, sampled on day 0 of AZD1222 vaccination. The chain combines TRBV11-3 with TRBJ1-1; TRBD1 is a possible D gene (6 bases). The sequence was obtained from an adult in good health. The CDR3 coding sequence is TGTGCCAGCAGCACCCCCCAGGGGCTGAACACTGAAGCTTTCTTT. The encoded protein is CASSTPQGLNTEAFF.